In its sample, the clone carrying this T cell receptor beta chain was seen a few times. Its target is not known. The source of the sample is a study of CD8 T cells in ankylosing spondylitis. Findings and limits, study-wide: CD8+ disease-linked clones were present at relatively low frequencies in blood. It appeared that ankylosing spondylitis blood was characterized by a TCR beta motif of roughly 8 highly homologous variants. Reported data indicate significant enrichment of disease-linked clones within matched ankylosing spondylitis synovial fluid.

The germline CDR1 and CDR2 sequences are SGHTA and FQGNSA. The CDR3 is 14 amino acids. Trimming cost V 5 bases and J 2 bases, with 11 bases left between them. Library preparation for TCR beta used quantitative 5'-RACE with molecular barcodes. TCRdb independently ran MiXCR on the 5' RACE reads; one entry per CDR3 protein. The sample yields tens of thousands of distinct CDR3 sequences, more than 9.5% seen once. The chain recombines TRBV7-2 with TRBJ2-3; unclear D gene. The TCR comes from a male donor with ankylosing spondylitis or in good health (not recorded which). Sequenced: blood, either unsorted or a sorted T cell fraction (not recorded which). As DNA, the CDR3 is TGTGCCAGCAGCCTTCAGTTGAACACAGATACGCAGTATTTT. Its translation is CASSLQLNTDTQYF. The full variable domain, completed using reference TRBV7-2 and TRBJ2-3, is GAGVSQSPSNKVTEKGKDVELRCDPISGHTALYWYRQSLGQGLEFLIYFQGNSAPDKSGLPSDRFSAERTGGSVSTLTIQRTQQEDSAVYLCASSLQLNTDTQYFGPGTRLTVL.